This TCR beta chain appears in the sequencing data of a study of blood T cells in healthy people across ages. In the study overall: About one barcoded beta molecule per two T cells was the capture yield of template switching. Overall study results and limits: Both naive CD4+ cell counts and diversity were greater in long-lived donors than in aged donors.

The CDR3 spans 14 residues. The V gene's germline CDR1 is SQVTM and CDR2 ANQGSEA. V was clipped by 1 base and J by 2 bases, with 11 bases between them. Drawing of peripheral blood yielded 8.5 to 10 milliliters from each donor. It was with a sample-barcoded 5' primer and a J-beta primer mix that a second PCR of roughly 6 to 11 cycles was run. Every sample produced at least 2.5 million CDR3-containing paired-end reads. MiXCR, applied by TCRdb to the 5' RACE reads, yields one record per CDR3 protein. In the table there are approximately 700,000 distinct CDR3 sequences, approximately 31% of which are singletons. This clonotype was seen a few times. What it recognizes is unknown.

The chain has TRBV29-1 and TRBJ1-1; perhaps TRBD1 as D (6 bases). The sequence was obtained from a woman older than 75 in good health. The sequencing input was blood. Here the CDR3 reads CSVEVGRGNTEAFF. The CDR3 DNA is TGCAGCGTTGAAGTTGGCAGGGGAAACACTGAAGCTTTCTTT. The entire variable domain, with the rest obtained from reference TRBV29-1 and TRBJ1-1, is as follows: SAVISQKPSRDICQRGTSLTIQCQVDSQVTMMFWYRQQPGQSLTLIATANQGSEATYESGFVIDKFPISRPNLTFSTLTVSNMSPEDSSIYLCSVEVGRGNTEAFFGQGTRLTVV.